A single sample gave rise to the 28 T cell receptor beta chains below, sequenced in a study of blood T cells in healthy people across ages. Together with a sample-barcoded 5' primer, a J-beta primer mix was included in a second PCR lasting about 7 to 12 cycles. TCRdb processed the 5' RACE reads anew with MiXCR; each CDR3 protein has one entry. This table holds about 1 million distinct CDR3 sequences, less than 50% found once. Material for sequencing was blood. Source of these receptors: a woman aged 55-70 years in good health.

This clonotype was observed once. The genes are TRBV20-1 and TRBJ2-1, with TRBD2 matching over 15 bases. CDR1 is DFQATT, CDR2 SNEGSKA, per germline (reference sequence). This CDR3 comprises 19 residues. V shed 2 bases, J shed 7 bases, and the junction held 15 bases outside the gene matches. CDR3 amino acids: CSARTLGTSGRLPGNEQFF. The CDR3, as DNA: TGCAGTGCTAGAACCTTGGGGACTAGCGGGAGGCTCCCAGGAAATGAGCAGTTCTTC.

This clonotype was found a few times. The V call is TRBV20-1, the J call TRBJ2-1; 16 bases line up with TRBD2. Germline V gene sequence: CDR1 DFQATT, CDR2 SNEGSKA (reference sequence). The CDR3 contains 16 residues. V lost 3 bases to trimming and J lost 9 bases; unmatched junction nucleotides: 8. CDR3 sequence reads: CSASGTSGRAYLEQFF. The DNA of the CDR3 is TGCAGTGCTAGCGGGACTAGCGGGAGGGCCTACCTTGAGCAGTTCTTC.

The chain combines TRBV4-1 with TRBJ1-6; D ambiguous. This CDR3 has 13 residues. Trimming stripped 8 bases from V and 7 bases from J, with 12 bases between. Germline-derived CDR1 and CDR2 are MGHRA and YSYEKL. The CDR3 DNA is TGCGCCAGCGGCGACTCGCCAAATTCACCCCTCCACTTT. Protein sequence: CASGDSPNSPLHF.

The table lists this clonotype with a few counts. The CDR3 here is CASSSPEVQDEQFF. The CDR3 DNA reads as TGTGCCAGCAGCTCCCCCGAAGTACAGGATGAGCAGTTCTTC. The chain recombines TRBV7-9 with TRBJ2-1; possibly TRBD1 for D (5 bases). Germline V lookup: CDR1 SEHNR, CDR2 FQNEAQ (reference sequence). CDR3 length: 14 amino acids. Deletions cut 4 bases from V and 8 bases from J, with 15 bases between. The full variable domain, its missing parts supplied by reference TRBV7-9 and TRBJ2-1, is DTGVSQNPRHKITKRGQNVTFRCDPISEHNRLYWYRQTLGQGPEFLTYFQNEAQLEKSRLLSDRFSAERPKGSFSTLEIQRTEQGDSAMYLCASSSPEVQDEQFFGPGTRLTVL.

The CDR3, as DNA: TGCAGTGCTATCCTCGCCGGCAGGGGCACAGATACGCAGTATTTT. This encodes CSAILAGRGTDTQYF. The chain is built from TRBV20-1 and TRBJ2-3, with D possibly TRBD1 on 5 matching bases. The germline V gene encodes CDR1 DFQATT and CDR2 SNEGSKA (reference sequence). The CDR3 has 15 amino acids. The V end was cut by 4 bases, the J end by 1 base, with 15 bases between.

This chain uses TRBV7-9 with TRBJ1-2; D is undetermined. Germline V gene lookup returns CDR1 SEHNR and CDR2 FQNEAQ (reference sequence). The CDR3 sequence is 10 residues long. Deletions cut 5 bases from V and 8 bases from J, with 6 bases between. In nucleotides, the CDR3 is TGTGCCAGCAGCCGAGGAGGCTACACCTTC. It translates to CASSRGGYTF.

Notes on this clonotype: Compared with germline, one end of the junction differs, possibly owing to a read error. The chain recombines TRBV5-1 with TRBJ2-5, with D perhaps matching TRBD1 (8 bases). The J call could be wrong; TRBJ2-7 is a better fit for the DNA end. Germline V gives CDR1 SGHRS, CDR2 YFSETQ. The CDR3 is 16 residues long. CDR3: CASSLEAGQVSHEQYF. The CDR3 region has the DNA TGCGCCAGCAGTTTGGAAGCGGGACAGGTCTCCCACGAGCAGTACTTC.

This rearrangement joins TRBV30 to TRBJ2-3, with D possibly matching TRBD2 (7 bases). Trimming removed 1 base from V and 5 bases from J, with 13 bases in between. The CDR3 extends over 14 amino acids. Germline values: CDR1 GTSNPN, CDR2 SVGIG (reference sequence). The CDR3 DNA follows: TGTGCCTGGAGTGGTTCGGGGGGCCGAGATACGCAGTATTTT. As protein: CAWSGSGGRDTQYF.

The rearrangement joins TRBV27 to TRBJ1-1; TRBD1 is a possible D gene (6 bases). V lost 1 base and J lost 0, with 9 bases in between. From germline, CDR1 is MNHEY and CDR2 SMNVEV (reference sequence). The CDR3 contains 15 residues. The CDR3 region is CASSLYGGLNTEAFF. CDR3 nucleotides: TGTGCCAGCAGTTTATACGGGGGGCTGAACACTGAAGCTTTCTTT.

This chain connects TRBV28 to TRBJ2-6; D gene ambiguous. The germline CDR1 and CDR2 sequences are MDHEN and SYDVKM. CDR3 length: 16 amino acids. Trimming shortened V by 3 bases and J by 0 bases, and 9 bases separated the two germline ends. The CDR3 DNA sequence: TGTGCCAGCAGTTTCGGAACAGCCTCTGGGGCCAACGTCCTGACTTTC. Translation: CASSFGTASGANVLTF.

The V gene is TRBV3-1, the J gene TRBJ1-2, with D possibly being TRBD1 (5 bases). This CDR3 region has 15 residues. V was pared by 4 bases and J by 1 base, with 13 bases between. Germline assignment: CDR1 LGHDT and CDR2 YNNKEL (reference sequence). This chain's CDR3 is CASSLGAGINYGYTF. The DNA of the CDR3 is TGTGCCAGCAGCCTTGGGGCCGGGATTAACTATGGCTACACCTTC. The variable domain in full, with the rest retrieved from reference TRBV3-1 and TRBJ1-2, is DTAVSQTPKYLVTQMGNDKSIKCEQNLGHDTMYWYKQDSKKFLKIMFSYNNKELIINETVPNRFSPKSPDKAHLNLHINSLELGDSAVYFCASSLGAGINYGYTFGSGTRLTVV.

For this clonotype: A junction end diverges from the germline sequence, so it may reflect a read error. The chain employs TRBV6-2 or TRBV6-3 and TRBJ1-1, with D possibly being TRBD1 (5 bases). The V gene's germline CDR1 is MNHEY and CDR2 SVGEGT. This CDR3 spans 17 amino acids. CDR3 sequence (DNA): TGTGCCGGCAGTCCACGGGGCCTTCGACCCATGAACACTGAAGCTTTCTTT. It is translated as CAGSPRGLRPMNTEAFF.

This clonotype was seen a few times. The chain uses TRBV29-1 and TRBJ2-3, with D hard to call. V was cut by 7 bases and J by 6 bases, with 20 bases left in between. Germline loops: CDR1 SQVTM, CDR2 ANQGSEA. The CDR3 sequence is 14 residues long. As DNA, the CDR3 is TGCAGCGCTGCACTCCCCCGACGCGGTGATACGCAGTATTTT. Translated: CSAALPRRGDTQYF.

The chain has TRBV7-6 and TRBJ2-6, with TRBD1 identical over 8 bases. CDR1 and CDR2 (germline): SGHVS, FNYEAQ. Trimming cost V 2 bases and J 0 bases; bases outside gene matches: 12. The CDR3 length is 20 residues. CDR3 loop: CASSLRVSGTGSSGANVLTF. As DNA, the CDR3 is TGTGCCAGCAGCTTAAGAGTATCTGGGACAGGCTCCTCTGGGGCCAACGTCCTGACTTTC.

V is TRBV9 and J is TRBJ2-6; TRBD1 might be the D (6 bases). This CDR3 has 16 residues. V gave up 4 bases and J gave up 0 bases, with 11 bases separating them. The germline V gene encodes CDR1 SGDLS and CDR2 YYNGEE. CDR3 nucleotide sequence: TGTGCCAGCAGCCTACGGGACAACTCTGGGGCCAACGTCCTGACTTTC. Translated, it gives CASSLRDNSGANVLTF.

This clonotype was seen more than once but under ten times. The chain couples TRBV5-1 to TRBJ2-1, with TRBD1 as a possible D gene (6 bases). Germline V gene lookup returns CDR1 SGHRS and CDR2 YFSETQ. The CDR3 sequence is 15 residues long. Trimming took off 2 bases at V and 7 bases at J, with 16 bases between the two ends. DNA for the CDR3: TGCGCCAGCAGCTTTTCGACAGGTGGGGCGAATGAGCAGTTCTTC. Translated, it gives CASSFSTGGANEQFF. Drawing the rest from reference TRBV5-1 and TRBJ2-1, the complete variable domain is KAGVTQTPRYLIKTRGQQVTLSCSPISGHRSVSWYQQTPGQGLQFLFEYFSETQRNKGNFPGRFSGRQFSNSRSEMNVSTLELGDSALYLCASSFSTGGANEQFFGPGTRLTVL.

The chain has TRBV27 and TRBJ2-7; 7 bases are shared with TRBD1. CDR3 length: 14 residues. The germline CDR1 and CDR2 sequences are MNHEY and SMNVEV (reference sequence). V lost 8 bases, J lost 7 bases, and 14 bases stayed unmatched. For the CDR3, the DNA is TGTGCCAGCCTTAAGGTGGGCAGGGGGAATGAGCAGTACTTC. Its translation is CASLKVGRGNEQYF.

V usage is TRBV27 and J usage is TRBJ1-5; possible D gene TRBD1, 5 bases. This CDR3 is built from 14 residues. Trimming took 3 bases from V and 7 from J, leaving 13 bases between them. Germline V lookup: CDR1 MNHEY, CDR2 SMNVEV (reference sequence). This CDR3 reads CASSFQRDAQPQHF. The CDR3, as DNA: TGTGCCAGCAGTTTTCAAAGGGACGCCCAGCCCCAGCATTTT.

This chain joins TRBV20-1 and TRBJ2-1; TRBD2 matches 7 bases. From germline, CDR1 is DFQATT and CDR2 SNEGSKA (reference sequence). The CDR3 runs 14 residues. V trimming: 6 bases; J trimming: 8 bases; junction bases outside the gene matches: 13. The CDR3 DNA reads as TGCAGTGCGCCCGGAACTAGCGACTTGGATGAGCAGTTCTTC. Encoded protein: CSAPGTSDLDEQFF.

V usage is TRBV3-1 and J usage is TRBJ2-7, with D uncertain. The CDR3 sequence is 13 residues long. CDR1 and CDR2 from the germline V gene are LGHDT and YNNKEL (reference sequence). Trimming removed 5 bases at V and 0 bases at J, with 8 bases between. This CDR3 reads CASSFASSYEQYF. As DNA, the CDR3 is TGTGCCAGCAGCTTCGCCAGCTCCTACGAGCAGTACTTC.

This clonotype appeared a few times. The V call is TRBV20-1, the J call TRBJ2-1; TRBD2 agrees at 13 bases. The CDR3 totals 17 residues. V gave up 6 bases and J gave up 0 bases; unmatched junction bases: 8. CDR1 is DFQATT and CDR2 is SNEGSKA in the germline V gene (reference sequence). Here the CDR3 reads CSAGTSGTMSSYNEQFF. The CDR3 DNA reads as TGCAGTGCAGGGACTAGCGGGACGATGAGCTCCTACAATGAGCAGTTCTTC.

The genes are TRBV30 and TRBJ2-7, with TRBD1 identical over 7 bases. Gene TRBJ2-5 matches the end of the DNA better, so the J call may be wrong. The CDR3 runs 15 residues. Per germline, CDR1 GTSNPN and CDR2 SVGIG (reference sequence). The CDR3 sequence: CAWEHTGTAKETQYF. The CDR3 nucleotides are TGTGCCTGGGAACACACCGGGACAGCTAAAGAGACCCAGTACTTC.

CDR3 sequence reads: CASSSRQPTYNSPLHF. CDR3 bases: TGTGCCAGCAGCTCTAGACAGCCTACCTATAATTCACCCCTCCACTTT. The chain is built from TRBV5-5 and TRBJ1-6; possibly TRBD1 for D (5 bases). V was shortened by 3 bases and J by 2 bases, with 12 bases between the two germline ends. Germline lookup yields CDR1 SGHKS and CDR2 YYEKEE (reference sequence). The CDR3 spans 16 residues.

This rearrangement joins TRBV5-1 to TRBJ1-5; D perhaps matches TRBD1 (5 bases). The germline V gene encodes CDR1 SGHRS and CDR2 YFSETQ. The CDR3 covers 15 residues. V was trimmed by 5 bases and J by 2 bases, leaving 14 bases between them. DNA of the CDR3: TGCGCCAGCAGTCTGGGGGGGTTTGGCAATCAGCCCCAGCATTTT. This encodes CASSLGGFGNQPQHF.

The V gene is TRBV27, the J gene TRBJ1-5, with D possibly being TRBD1 (6 bases). Germline V gives CDR1 MNHEY, CDR2 SMNVEV (reference sequence). Trimming pared 5 bases from V and 7 bases from J, leaving 18 bases between. This CDR3 is built from 15 residues. CDR3 DNA: TGTGCCAGCAGTAGCAGGGGAAATTTAGGGCAGCCCCAGCATTTT. Its translation is CASSSRGNLGQPQHF.

This chain joins TRBV29-1 and TRBJ2-3, with 12 bases lining up with TRBD1. Judging by the DNA end, TRBJ1-5 fits better; the J call may be wrong. There are 19 residues in the CDR3. In germline, CDR1 is SQVTM, CDR2 ANQGSEA. The CDR3 DNA sequence: TGCAGCGTTGAAGACCCGAATTCTCCGGGACAGGGGGCCAGAGATACGCAGCATTTT. It is translated as CSVEDPNSPGQGARDTQHF.

This clonotype was detected only a few times. This may arise from a read error, as a much more abundant clone is one base away. The V and J genes are TRBV20-1 and TRBJ2-1, with 9 bases lining up with TRBD2. The DNA end favors TRBJ2-7, so the J call may be wrong. Per germline, CDR1 DFQATT and CDR2 SNEGSKA (reference sequence). This CDR3 is 15 amino acids long. The CDR3 loop reads CSALTSGTSYNEQYF. The CDR3 DNA reads as TGCAGTGCTTTAACGTCCGGGACTAGCTACAATGAGCAGTACTTC.

V gene TRBV28 combines with J gene TRBJ1-5; TRBD1 might be the D (5 bases). V lost 3 bases, J lost 14 bases, and 17 bases lay in between. The germline CDR1 and CDR2 sequences are MDHEN and SYDVKM. The CDR3 consists of 13 residues. The CDR3 region has the DNA TGTGCCAGCAGTTTGGGGGGAGGGCCACTTGAGCATTTT. Amino acids: CASSLGGGPLEHF.